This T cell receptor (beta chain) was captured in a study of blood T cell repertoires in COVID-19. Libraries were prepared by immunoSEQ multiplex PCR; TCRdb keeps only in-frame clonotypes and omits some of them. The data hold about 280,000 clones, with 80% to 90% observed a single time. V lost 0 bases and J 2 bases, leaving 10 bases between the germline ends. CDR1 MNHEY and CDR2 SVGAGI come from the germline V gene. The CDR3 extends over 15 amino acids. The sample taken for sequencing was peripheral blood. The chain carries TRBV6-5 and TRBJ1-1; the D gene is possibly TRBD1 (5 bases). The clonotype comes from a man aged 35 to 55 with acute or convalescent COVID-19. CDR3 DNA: TGTGCCAGCAGTTACTCACGTCAGGGAAACACTGAAGCTTTCTTT. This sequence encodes CASSYSRQGNTEAFF.